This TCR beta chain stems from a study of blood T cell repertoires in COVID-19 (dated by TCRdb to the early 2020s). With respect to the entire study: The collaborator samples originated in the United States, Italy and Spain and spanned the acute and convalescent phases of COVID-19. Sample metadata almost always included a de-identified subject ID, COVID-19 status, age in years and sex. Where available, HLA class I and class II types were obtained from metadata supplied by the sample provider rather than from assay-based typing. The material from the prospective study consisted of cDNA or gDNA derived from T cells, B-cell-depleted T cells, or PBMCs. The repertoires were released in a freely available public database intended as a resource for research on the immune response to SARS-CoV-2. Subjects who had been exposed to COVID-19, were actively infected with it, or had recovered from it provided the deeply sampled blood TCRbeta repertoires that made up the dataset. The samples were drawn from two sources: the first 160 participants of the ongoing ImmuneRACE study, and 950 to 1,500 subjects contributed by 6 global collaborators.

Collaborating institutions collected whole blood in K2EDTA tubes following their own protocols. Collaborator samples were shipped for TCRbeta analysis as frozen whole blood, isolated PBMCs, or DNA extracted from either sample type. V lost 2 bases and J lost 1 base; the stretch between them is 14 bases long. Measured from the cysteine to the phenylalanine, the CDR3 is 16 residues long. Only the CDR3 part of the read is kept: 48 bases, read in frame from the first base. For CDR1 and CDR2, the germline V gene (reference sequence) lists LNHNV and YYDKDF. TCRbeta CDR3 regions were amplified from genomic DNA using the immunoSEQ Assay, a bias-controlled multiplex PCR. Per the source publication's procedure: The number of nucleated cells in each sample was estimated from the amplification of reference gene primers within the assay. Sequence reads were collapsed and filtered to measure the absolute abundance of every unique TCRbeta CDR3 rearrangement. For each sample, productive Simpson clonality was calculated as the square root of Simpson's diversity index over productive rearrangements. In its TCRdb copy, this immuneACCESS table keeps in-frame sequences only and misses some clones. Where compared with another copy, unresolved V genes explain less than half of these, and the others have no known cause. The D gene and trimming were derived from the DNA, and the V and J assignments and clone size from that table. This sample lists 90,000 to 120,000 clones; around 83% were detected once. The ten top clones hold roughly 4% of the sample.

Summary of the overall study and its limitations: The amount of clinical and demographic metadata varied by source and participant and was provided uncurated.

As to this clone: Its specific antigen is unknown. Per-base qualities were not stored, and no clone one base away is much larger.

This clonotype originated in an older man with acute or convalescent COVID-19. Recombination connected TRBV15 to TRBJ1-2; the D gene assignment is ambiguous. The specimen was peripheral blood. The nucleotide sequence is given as TGTGCCACCAGCAGAATGTCCGGGAGCCTTAACTATGGCTACACCTTC. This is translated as CATSRMSGSLNYGYTF.